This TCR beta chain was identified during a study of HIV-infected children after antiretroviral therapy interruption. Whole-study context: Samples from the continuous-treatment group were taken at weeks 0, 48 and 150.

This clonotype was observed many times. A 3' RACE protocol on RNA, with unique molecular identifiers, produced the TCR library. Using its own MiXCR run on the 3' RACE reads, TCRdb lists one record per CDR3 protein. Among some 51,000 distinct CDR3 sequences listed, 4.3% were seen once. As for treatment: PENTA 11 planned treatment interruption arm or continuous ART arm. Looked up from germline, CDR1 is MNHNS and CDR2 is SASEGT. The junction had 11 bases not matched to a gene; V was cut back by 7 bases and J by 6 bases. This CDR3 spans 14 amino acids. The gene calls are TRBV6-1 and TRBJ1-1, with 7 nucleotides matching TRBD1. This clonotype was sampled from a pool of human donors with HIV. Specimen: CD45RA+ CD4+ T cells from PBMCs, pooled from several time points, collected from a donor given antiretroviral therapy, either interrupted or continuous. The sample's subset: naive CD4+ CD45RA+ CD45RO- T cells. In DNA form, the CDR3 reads TGTGCCAGCACCCATGACAGGGTGAGGCCTGAAGCTTTCTTT. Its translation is CASTHDRVRPEAFF.